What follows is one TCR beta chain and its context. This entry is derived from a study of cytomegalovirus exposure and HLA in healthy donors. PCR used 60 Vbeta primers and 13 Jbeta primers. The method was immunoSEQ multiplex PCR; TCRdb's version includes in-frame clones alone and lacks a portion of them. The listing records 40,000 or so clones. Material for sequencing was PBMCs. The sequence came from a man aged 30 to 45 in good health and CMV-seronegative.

CDR3: CSGLTYNYGYTF. CDR3 nucleotide sequence: TGCAGCGGCCTGACTTATAACTATGGCTACACCTTC. The gene calls are TRBV29-1 and TRBJ1-2; D remains unclear. CDR1 is SQVTM and CDR2 is ANQGSEA in the germline V gene. V was cut by 7 bases and J by 1 base, with 10 bases left in between. CDR3 length equals 12 residues.